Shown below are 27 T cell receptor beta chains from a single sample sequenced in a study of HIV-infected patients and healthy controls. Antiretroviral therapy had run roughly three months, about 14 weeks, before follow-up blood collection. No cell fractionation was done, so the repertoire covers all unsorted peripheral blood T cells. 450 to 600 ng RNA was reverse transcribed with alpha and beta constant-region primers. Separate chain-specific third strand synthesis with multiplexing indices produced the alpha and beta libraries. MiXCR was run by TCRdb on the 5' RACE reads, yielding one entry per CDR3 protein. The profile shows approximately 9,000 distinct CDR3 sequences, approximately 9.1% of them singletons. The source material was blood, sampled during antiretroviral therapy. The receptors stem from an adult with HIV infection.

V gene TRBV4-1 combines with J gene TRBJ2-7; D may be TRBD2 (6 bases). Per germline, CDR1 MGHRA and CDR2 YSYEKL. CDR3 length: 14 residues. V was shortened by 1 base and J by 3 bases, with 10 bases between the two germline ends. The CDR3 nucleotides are TGCGCCAGCAGCCAAGCGCTAGCGAACTACGAGCAGTACTTC. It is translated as CASSQALANYEQYF.

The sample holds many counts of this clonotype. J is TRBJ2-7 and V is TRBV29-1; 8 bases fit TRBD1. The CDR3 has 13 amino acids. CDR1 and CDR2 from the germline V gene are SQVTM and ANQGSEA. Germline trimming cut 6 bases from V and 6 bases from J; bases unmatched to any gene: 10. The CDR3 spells CSVSGTGVREQYF. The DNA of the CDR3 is TGCAGCGTCTCCGGGACAGGCGTTCGCGAGCAGTACTTC.

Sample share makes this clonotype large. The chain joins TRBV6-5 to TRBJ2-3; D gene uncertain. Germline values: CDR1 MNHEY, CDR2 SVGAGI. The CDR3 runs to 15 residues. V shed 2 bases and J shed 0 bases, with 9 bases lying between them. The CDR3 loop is CASSYTTSSTDTQYF. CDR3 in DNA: TGTGCCAGCAGTTACACGACATCAAGCACAGATACGCAGTATTTT.

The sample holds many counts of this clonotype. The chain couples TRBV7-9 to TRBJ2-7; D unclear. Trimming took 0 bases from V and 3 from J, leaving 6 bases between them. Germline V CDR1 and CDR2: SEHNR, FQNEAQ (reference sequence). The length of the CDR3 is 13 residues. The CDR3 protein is CASSLAELYEQYF. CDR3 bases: TGTGCCAGCAGCTTAGCGGAACTCTACGAGCAGTACTTC.

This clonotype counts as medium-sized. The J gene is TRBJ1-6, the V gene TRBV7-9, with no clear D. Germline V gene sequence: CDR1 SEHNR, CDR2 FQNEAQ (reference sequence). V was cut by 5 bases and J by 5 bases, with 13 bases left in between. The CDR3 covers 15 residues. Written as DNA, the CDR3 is TGTGCCAGCAGCCGGTCGGGCTTCAATAATTCACCCCTCCACTTT. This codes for CASSRSGFNNSPLHF.

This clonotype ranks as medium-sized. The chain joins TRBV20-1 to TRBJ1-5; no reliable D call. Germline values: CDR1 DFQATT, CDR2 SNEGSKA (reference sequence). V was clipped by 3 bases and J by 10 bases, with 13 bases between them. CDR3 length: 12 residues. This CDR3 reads CSARKHSVPQHF. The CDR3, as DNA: TGCAGTGCTAGGAAGCATTCGGTTCCCCAGCATTTT.

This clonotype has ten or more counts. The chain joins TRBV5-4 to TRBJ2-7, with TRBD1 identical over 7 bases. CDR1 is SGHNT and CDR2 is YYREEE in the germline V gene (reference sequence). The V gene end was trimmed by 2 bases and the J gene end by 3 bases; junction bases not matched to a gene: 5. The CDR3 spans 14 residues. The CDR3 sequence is CASSLQGNHYEQYF. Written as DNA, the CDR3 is TGTGCCAGCAGCTTACAGGGGAATCACTACGAGCAGTACTTC.

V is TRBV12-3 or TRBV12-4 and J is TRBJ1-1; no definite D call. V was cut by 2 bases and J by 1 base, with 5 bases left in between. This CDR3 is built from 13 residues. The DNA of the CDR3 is TGTGCCAGCAGTTTACAGAGGAACACTGAAGCTTTCTTT. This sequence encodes CASSLQRNTEAFF.

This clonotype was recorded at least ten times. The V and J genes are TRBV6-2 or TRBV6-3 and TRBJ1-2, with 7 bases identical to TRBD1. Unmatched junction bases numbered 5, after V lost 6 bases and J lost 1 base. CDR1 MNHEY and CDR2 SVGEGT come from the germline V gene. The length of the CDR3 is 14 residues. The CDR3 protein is CASSRTGVNYGYTF. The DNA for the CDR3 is TGTGCCAGCAGCAGGACAGGAGTTAACTATGGCTACACCTTC.

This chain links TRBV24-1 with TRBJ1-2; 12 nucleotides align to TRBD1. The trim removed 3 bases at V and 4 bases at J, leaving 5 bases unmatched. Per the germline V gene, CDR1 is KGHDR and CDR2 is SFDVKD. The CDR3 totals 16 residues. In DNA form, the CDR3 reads TGTGCCACCAGTGATGGCCGGGACAGGGGGCTCTATGGCTACACCTTC. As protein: CATSDGRDRGLYGYTF.

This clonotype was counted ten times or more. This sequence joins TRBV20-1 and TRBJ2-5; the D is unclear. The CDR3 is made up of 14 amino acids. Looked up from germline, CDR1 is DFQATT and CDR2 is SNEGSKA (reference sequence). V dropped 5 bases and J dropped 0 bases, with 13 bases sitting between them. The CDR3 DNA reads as TGCAGTGCTCACTCCCCCCGGGACCAAGAGACCCAGTACTTC. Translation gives CSAHSPRDQETQYF.

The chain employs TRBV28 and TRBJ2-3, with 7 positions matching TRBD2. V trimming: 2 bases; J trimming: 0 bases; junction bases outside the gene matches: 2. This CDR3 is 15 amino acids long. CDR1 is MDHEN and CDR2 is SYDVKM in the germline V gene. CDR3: CASSLAGVSTDTQYF. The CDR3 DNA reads TGTGCCAGCAGTTTAGCGGGGGTTAGCACAGATACGCAGTATTTT.

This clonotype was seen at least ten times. Here the CDR3 reads CSASGRALNEQFF. CDR3 nucleotides: TGCAGTGCTAGCGGGAGGGCACTCAATGAGCAGTTCTTC. The chain employs TRBV20-1 and TRBJ2-1; TRBD2 aligns across 8 bases. CDR3 size: 13 residues. Germline CDR1 is DFQATT and CDR2 is SNEGSKA (reference sequence). V lost 3 bases to trimming and J lost 6 bases; unmatched junction nucleotides: 4.

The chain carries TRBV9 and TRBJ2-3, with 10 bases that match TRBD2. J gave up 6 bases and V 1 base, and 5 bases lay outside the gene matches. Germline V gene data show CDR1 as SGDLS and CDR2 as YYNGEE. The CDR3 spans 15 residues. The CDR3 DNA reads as TGTGCCAGCAGCGTAAAAGCGGGGGGGGAGGATACGCAGTATTTT. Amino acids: CASSVKAGGEDTQYF.

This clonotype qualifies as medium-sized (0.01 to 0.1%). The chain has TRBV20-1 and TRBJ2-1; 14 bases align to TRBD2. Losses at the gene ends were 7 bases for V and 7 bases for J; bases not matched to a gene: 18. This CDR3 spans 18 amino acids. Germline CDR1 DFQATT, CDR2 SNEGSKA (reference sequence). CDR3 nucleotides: TGCAGTGTTCCGGCCAGGGGACTAGCGGGGGCGAACGTGAATGAGCAGTTCTTC. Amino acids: CSVPARGLAGANVNEQFF.

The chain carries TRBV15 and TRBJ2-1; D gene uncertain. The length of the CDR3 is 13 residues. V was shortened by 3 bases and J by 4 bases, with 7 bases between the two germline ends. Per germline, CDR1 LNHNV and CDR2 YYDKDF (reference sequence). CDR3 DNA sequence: TGTGCCACCAGCAGCTACTTGTACAATGAGCAGTTCTTC. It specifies CATSSYLYNEQFF.

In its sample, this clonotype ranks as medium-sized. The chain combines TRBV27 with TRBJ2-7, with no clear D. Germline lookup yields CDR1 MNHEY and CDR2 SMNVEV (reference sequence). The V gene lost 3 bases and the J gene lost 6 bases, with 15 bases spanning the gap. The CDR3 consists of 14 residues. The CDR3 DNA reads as TGTGCCAGCAGTTTCCGTTCCCGTCTTTCCGAGCAGTACTTC. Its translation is CASSFRSRLSEQYF.

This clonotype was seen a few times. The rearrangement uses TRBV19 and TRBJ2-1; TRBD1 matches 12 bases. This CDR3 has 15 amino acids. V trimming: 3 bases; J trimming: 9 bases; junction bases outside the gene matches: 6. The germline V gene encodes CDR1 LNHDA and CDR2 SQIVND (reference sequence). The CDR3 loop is CASSISGTGGGEQFF. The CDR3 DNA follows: TGTGCCAGTAGTATCTCCGGGACAGGGGGCGGTGAGCAGTTCTTC.

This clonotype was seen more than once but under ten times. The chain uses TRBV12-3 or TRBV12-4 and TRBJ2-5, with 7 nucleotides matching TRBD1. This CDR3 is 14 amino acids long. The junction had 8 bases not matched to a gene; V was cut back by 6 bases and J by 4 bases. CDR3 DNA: TGTGCCAGCAGCCCTAGGGGGCTTGCAGAGACCCAGTACTTC. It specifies CASSPRGLAETQYF.

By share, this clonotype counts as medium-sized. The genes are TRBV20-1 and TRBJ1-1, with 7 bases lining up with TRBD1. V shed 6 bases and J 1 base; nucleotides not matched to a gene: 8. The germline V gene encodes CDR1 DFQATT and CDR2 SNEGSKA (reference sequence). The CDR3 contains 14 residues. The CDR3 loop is CSAPGGTANTEAFF. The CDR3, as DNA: TGCAGTGCCCCTGGGGGGACAGCGAACACTGAAGCTTTCTTT.

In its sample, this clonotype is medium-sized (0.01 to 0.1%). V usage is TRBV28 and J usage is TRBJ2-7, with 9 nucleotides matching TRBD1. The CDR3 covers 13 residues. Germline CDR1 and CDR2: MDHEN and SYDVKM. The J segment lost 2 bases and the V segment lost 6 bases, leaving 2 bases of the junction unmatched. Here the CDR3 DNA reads TGTGCCAGCAGCGGGACAGGGCCCTACGAGCAGTACTTC. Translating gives CASSGTGPYEQYF.

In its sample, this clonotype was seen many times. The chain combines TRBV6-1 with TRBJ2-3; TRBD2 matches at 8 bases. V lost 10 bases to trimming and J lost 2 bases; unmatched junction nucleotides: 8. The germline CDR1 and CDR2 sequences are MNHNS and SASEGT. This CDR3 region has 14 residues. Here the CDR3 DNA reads TGTGCCACCCCGCGGGGGGCCTACACAGATACGCAGTATTTT. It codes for CATPRGAYTDTQYF.

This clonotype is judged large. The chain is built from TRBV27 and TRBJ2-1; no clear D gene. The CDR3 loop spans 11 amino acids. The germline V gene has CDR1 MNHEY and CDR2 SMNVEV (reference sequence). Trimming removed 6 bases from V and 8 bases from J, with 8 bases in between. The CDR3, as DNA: TGTGCCAGCAGCGCACGGGATGAGCAGTTCTTC. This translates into CASSARDEQFF.

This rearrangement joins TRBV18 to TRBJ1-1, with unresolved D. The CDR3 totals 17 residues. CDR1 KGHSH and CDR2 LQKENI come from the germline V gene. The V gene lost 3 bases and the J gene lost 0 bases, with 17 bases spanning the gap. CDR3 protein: CASSPAEVQPMNTEAFF. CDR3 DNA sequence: TGTGCCAGCTCACCGGCGGAGGTTCAGCCCATGAACACTGAAGCTTTCTTT. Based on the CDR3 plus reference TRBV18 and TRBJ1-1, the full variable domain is NAGVMQNPRHLVRRRGQEARLRCSPMKGHSHVYWYRQLPEEGLKFMVYLQKENIIDESGMPKERFSAEFPKEGPSILRIQQVVRGDSAAYFCASSPAEVQPMNTEAFFGQGTRLTVV.

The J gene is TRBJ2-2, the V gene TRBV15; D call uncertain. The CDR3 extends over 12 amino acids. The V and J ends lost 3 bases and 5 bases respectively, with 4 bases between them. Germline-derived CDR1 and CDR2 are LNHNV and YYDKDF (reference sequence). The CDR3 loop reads CATSRGTGELFF. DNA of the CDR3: TGTGCCACCAGCAGGGGGACCGGGGAGCTGTTTTTT.

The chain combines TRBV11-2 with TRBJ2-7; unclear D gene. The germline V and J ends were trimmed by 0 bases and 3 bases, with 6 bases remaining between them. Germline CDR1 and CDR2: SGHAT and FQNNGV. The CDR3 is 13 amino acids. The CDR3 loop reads CASSLDGRYEQYF. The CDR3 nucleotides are TGTGCCAGCAGCTTAGACGGCCGCTACGAGCAGTACTTC.

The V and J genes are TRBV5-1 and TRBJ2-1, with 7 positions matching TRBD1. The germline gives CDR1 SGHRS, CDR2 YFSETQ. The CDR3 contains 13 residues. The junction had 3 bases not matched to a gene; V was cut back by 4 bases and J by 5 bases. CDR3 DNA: TGCGCCAGCAGCCTGGACAGGAACAATGAGCAGTTCTTC. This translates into CASSLDRNNEQFF.